This T cell receptor (beta chain) stems from a study of T cell responses to AZD1222 COVID-19 vaccine. Study overall: Second-dose timings of about 4 or about 12 weeks were pooled. General study findings and limits: At baseline, seropositivity was found in only 6 or 7 AZD1222 recipients. Clonal diversity was possibly underestimated, and the donors were mostly white British, with more females. Samples come after the peak T cell response, not at day 14.

Of note for this clone: The antigen remains undetermined.

Sequenced by immunoSEQ multiplex PCR; TCRdb stores in-frame clones only, minus some. Of more than 85,000 clones in the sample, 82% are singletons; the top ten hold 4% to 6%. The CDR3 runs to 15 residues. Trimming pared 2 bases from V and 9 bases from J, leaving 17 bases between. Germline lookup yields CDR1 LGHNT and CDR2 FRNRAP. The sequence came from an adult in good health. Source: peripheral blood, taken on day 0 of AZD1222 vaccination. J is TRBJ1-5 and V is TRBV12-5; tentatively, D is TRBD1 (5 bases). For the CDR3, the DNA is TGTGCTAGTGGTTTGACACGGGGGGGTAGTGGGCCCCAGCATTTT. Its translation: CASGLTRGGSGPQHF.